A selection of T cell receptor beta chains follows, all from one sample in a study of shared clonotypes between healthy human individuals. The assay was immunoSEQ multiplex PCR, and TCRdb's table has in-frame clones only and misses some. The repertoire holds some 2 million clones, with over 85% as singletons. The material sequenced was naive CD8+ T cells sorted from blood. The receptors come from a man younger than 30 in good health. Both conserved end residues are trimmed from each CDR3. Rows may omit the clone size; those that give it use once, few, many or a size class.

v_gene: TRBV2; abundance: -; j_gene: TRBJ1-1; CDR3aa: ASSAETPVIEAF
v_gene: TRBV7-9; abundance: -; j_gene: TRBJ2-7; CDR3aa: ASSLSADTLYEQY
v_gene: TRBV2; abundance: once; j_gene: TRBJ2-3; CDR3aa: ASSDPPRLRADTQY
v_gene: TRBV13; abundance: once; j_gene: TRBJ2-3; CDR3aa: ASSWTGNGWGTDTQY
v_gene: TRBV13; abundance: -; j_gene: TRBJ1-4; CDR3aa: ASHDRENEKLF
v_gene: TRBV19; abundance: -; j_gene: TRBJ1-1; CDR3aa: ASSTGGNTEAF
v_gene: TRBV19; abundance: -; j_gene: TRBJ2-1; CDR3aa: ASSIRHTYNEQF
v_gene: TRBV4-1; abundance: -; j_gene: TRBJ1-5; CDR3aa: ASSQGPLGPQH
v_gene: TRBV6-5; abundance: -; j_gene: TRBJ2-3; CDR3aa: ASSSSDLLDTQY
v_gene: TRBV19; abundance: -; j_gene: TRBJ2-1; CDR3aa: ASSIQGSYNEQF
v_gene: TRBV5-1; abundance: -; j_gene: TRBJ2-7; CDR3aa: ASSLAGAYYEQY
v_gene: TRBV6-5; abundance: -; j_gene: TRBJ1-1; CDR3aa: ASSFDDSGQEAF
v_gene: TRBV4-1; abundance: -; j_gene: TRBJ1-5; CDR3aa: ASSWGVVLEQPQH
v_gene: TRBV15; abundance: -; j_gene: TRBJ2-3; CDR3aa: ATSRTRVDTQY
v_gene: TRBV5-4; abundance: -; j_gene: TRBJ2-3; CDR3aa: ASGHTDTQY
v_gene: TRBV7-9; abundance: -; j_gene: TRBJ2-3; CDR3aa: ASSSSDRASTDTQY
v_gene: TRBV28; abundance: -; j_gene: TRBJ1-4; CDR3aa: ASSPGTGGDEKLF
v_gene: TRBV9; abundance: -; j_gene: TRBJ1-2; CDR3aa: ASSVDLGQGYGYT
v_gene: TRBV9; abundance: -; j_gene: TRBJ2-3; CDR3aa: ASSIQATSTDTQY
v_gene: TRBV7-9; abundance: -; j_gene: TRBJ1-4; CDR3aa: ASSSGRDEREKLF
v_gene: TRBV10-3; abundance: -; j_gene: TRBJ2-3; CDR3aa: AISEGHGTDTQY
v_gene: TRBV4-1; abundance: -; j_gene: TRBJ1-1; CDR3aa: ASSLGGGGNTEAF
v_gene: TRBV14; abundance: -; j_gene: TRBJ1-6; CDR3aa: ASSQDGGPSYNSPLH
v_gene: TRBV11-2; abundance: -; j_gene: TRBJ2-5; CDR3aa: ASSRGGTKETQY
v_gene: TRBV28; abundance: -; j_gene: TRBJ2-4; CDR3aa: ASTWRSGGIQY
v_gene: TRBV4-1; abundance: -; j_gene: TRBJ1-5; CDR3aa: ASSQDHSLRNQPQH
v_gene: TRBV7-8; abundance: -; j_gene: TRBJ2-2; CDR3aa: ASRGGLTGELF
v_gene: TRBV27; abundance: -; j_gene: TRBJ1-6; CDR3aa: ASSSMGVQGAYNSPLH
v_gene: TRBV7-9; abundance: -; j_gene: TRBJ2-7; CDR3aa: ASSLPDGYEQY
v_gene: TRBV2; abundance: -; j_gene: TRBJ2-1; CDR3aa: ASSDLTESYNEQF
v_gene: TRBV4-3; abundance: -; j_gene: TRBJ1-2; CDR3aa: ASSQAGTTYGYT
v_gene: TRBV6-6; abundance: -; j_gene: TRBJ1-1; CDR3aa: ASSFLQGAYTEAF
v_gene: TRBV21-1; abundance: -; j_gene: TRBJ2-2; CDR3aa: ASSPRDFGELF
v_gene: TRBV5-4; abundance: -; j_gene: TRBJ1-1; CDR3aa: ASSFWGGTEAF
v_gene: TRBV7-2; abundance: -; j_gene: TRBJ2-7; CDR3aa: ASSPVGSGSYEQY
v_gene: TRBV7-9; abundance: -; j_gene: TRBJ1-6; CDR3aa: ASSLGQGESPLH
v_gene: TRBV18; abundance: -; j_gene: TRBJ2-7; CDR3aa: ASSPSDDYYEQY
v_gene: TRBV27; abundance: -; j_gene: TRBJ2-1; CDR3aa: AITYDWCGLNEQF
v_gene: TRBV9; abundance: once; j_gene: TRBJ2-5; CDR3aa: ASSGDEGLVFETQY
v_gene: TRBV2; abundance: -; j_gene: TRBJ2-5; CDR3aa: ASSQRKGRGQETQY
v_gene: TRBV2; abundance: -; j_gene: TRBJ2-7; CDR3aa: ASRWTGGSYEQY
v_gene: TRBV5-1; abundance: once; j_gene: TRBJ2-7; CDR3aa: ASTLDGYNYEQY
v_gene: TRBV13; abundance: -; j_gene: TRBJ2-2; CDR3aa: ASSFSLSNTGELF
v_gene: TRBV28; abundance: -; j_gene: TRBJ2-7; CDR3aa: ASSFMDRGYEQY
v_gene: TRBV5-5; abundance: -; j_gene: TRBJ2-7; CDR3aa: ASSWPGTQLGEQY
v_gene: TRBV2; abundance: -; j_gene: TRBJ2-3; CDR3aa: ASSEAWVAGEDTQY
v_gene: TRBV6-1; abundance: -; j_gene: TRBJ2-7; CDR3aa: ASSELGTAIYEQY
v_gene: TRBV27; abundance: once; j_gene: TRBJ2-3; CDR3aa: ASSLAGYSTDTQY
v_gene: TRBV6-6; abundance: -; j_gene: TRBJ2-1; CDR3aa: ASSSRDHWDEQF
v_gene: TRBV14; abundance: -; j_gene: TRBJ2-1; CDR3aa: ASSLALRNEQF
v_gene: TRBV13; abundance: -; j_gene: TRBJ1-4; CDR3aa: ASSLRRDQEKLF